This T cell receptor (beta chain) was recorded in a study of naive and memory T cell subsets. About this clonotype: Its cognate antigen is unknown.

Study-level points and caveats: A few larger clonotypes appeared in naive repertoires, especially CD8, possibly memory cells re-expressing CD45RA.

Deletions cut 2 bases from V and 4 bases from J, with 11 bases between. In germline, CDR1 is GTSNPN, CDR2 SVGIG (reference sequence). The length of the CDR3 is 13 residues. An equimolar mix of two oligonucleotides served as the beta constant-region primer for TRBC1 and TRBC2. Ligated cDNA was amplified by four rounds of PCR with nested alpha and beta constant-region primers and SP2. The cDNA 3' end received a ligated single-stranded oligonucleotide carrying the SP2 primer and a 12-nucleotide UMI. TCRdb itself ran the UMI-ligation and nested PCR reads through MiXCR, one entry per CDR3 protein. Of approximately 140,000 distinct CDR3 sequences in the sample, approximately 20% are singletons; the top ten hold 0.6% to 0.8%.

This receptor was obtained from a human donor in good health. Sequenced sample: naive CD8+ T cells from blood. The V and J genes are TRBV30 and TRBJ1-1, with D possibly being TRBD1 (6 bases). Here the CDR3 DNA reads TGTGCCTGGAGTTTGGGGGCTGGCACTGAAGCTTTCTTT. Its protein product is CAWSLGAGTEAFF.